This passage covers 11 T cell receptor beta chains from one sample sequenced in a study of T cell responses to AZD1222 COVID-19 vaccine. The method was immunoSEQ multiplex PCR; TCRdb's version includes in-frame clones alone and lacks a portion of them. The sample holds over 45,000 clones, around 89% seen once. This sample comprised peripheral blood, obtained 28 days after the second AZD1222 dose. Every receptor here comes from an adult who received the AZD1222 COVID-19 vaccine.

CDR3 in amino acids: CATQGSSTDTQTQYF. The CDR3 nucleotides read TGTGCCACCCAGGGGAGCTCCACAGATACGCAGACGCAGTATTTT. The rearrangement links TRBV24-1 to TRBJ2-3; D possibly corresponds to TRBD1 (6 bases). V was trimmed by 9 bases and J by 9 bases, leaving 24 bases between them. The CDR3 sequence is 15 residues long. The germline V gene encodes CDR1 KGHDR and CDR2 SFDVKD.

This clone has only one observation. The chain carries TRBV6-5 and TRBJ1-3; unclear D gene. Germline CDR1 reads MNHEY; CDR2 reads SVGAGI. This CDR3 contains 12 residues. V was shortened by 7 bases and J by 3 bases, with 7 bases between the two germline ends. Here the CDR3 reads CASIGNGNTIYF. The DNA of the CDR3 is TGTGCCAGCATAGGGAATGGAAACACCATATATTTT.

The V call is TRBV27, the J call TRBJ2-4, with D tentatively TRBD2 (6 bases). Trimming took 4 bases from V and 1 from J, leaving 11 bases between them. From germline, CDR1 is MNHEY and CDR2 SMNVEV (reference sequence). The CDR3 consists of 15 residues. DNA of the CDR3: TGTGCCAGCAGTTCCAGCGGGCGGGCCAAAAACATTCAGTACTTC. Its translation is CASSSSGRAKNIQYF.

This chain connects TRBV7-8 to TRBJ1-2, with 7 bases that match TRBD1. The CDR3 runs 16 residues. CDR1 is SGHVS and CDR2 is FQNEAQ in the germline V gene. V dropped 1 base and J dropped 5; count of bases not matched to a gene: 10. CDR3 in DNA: TGTGCCAGCAGCTTAGAATATAGGGACAGCGCTTATGGCTACACCTTC. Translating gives CASSLEYRDSAYGYTF.

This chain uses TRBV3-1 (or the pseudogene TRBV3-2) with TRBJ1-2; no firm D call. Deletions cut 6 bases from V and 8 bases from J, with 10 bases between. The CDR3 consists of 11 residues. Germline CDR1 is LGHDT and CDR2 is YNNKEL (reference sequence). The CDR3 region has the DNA TGTGCCAGCAGACCCTCCGGGGGCTACACCTTC. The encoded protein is CASRPSGGYTF.

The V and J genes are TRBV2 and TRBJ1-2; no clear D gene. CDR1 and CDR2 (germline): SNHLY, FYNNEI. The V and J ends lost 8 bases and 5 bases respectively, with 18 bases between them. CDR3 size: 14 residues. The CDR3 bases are TGTGCCAGCCTAAAGTCGCGGGTAGGGTATGGCTACACCTTC. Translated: CASLKSRVGYGYTF.

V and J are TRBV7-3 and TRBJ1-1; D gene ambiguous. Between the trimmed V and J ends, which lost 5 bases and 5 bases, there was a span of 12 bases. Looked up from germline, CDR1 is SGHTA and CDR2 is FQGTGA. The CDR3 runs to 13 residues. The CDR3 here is CASSPIGETEAFF. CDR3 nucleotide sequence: TGTGCCAGCAGCCCAATCGGGGAAACTGAAGCTTTCTTT. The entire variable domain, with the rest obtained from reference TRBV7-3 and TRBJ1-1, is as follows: GAGVSQTPSNKVTEKGKYVELRCDPISGHTALYWYRQSLGQGPEFLIYFQGTGAADDSGLPNDRFFAVRPEGSVSTLKIQRTERGDSAVYLCASSPIGETEAFFGQGTRLTVV.

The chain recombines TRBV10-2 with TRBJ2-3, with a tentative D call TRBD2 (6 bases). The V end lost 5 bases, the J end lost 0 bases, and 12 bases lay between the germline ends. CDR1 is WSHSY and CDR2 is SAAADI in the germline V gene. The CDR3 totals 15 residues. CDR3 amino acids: CASSFSGASTDTQYF. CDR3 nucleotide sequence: TGCGCCAGCAGTTTCTCGGGAGCTAGCACAGATACGCAGTATTTT.

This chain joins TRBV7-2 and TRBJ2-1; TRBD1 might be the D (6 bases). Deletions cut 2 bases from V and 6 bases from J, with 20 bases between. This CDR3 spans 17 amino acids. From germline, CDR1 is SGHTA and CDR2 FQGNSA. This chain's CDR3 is CASSLTGRGWGGNEQFF. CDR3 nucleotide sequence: TGTGCCAGCAGCTTAACCGGCAGGGGCTGGGGTGGCAATGAGCAGTTCTTC.

The CDR3 nucleotides read TGTGCCAGCAGTTACTCCGGGACCGTTAGCTCCTACGAGCAGTACTTC. This codes for CASSYSGTVSSYEQYF. The chain joins TRBV6-6 to TRBJ2-7; possibly TRBD1 or TRBD2 for D (5 bases each). Germline-derived CDR1 and CDR2 are MNHNY and SVGAGI (reference sequence). Trimming cost V 0 bases and J 0 bases, with 12 bases left between them. This CDR3 comprises 16 residues.

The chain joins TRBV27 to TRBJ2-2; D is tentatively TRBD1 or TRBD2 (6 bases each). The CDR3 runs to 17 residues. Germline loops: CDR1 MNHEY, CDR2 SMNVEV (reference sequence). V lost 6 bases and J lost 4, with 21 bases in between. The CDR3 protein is CASSHPLGGTRTGELFF. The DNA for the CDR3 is TGTGCCAGCAGCCACCCATTAGGGGGGACTCGCACCGGGGAGCTGTTTTTT.